These T cell receptor beta chains were read from a single sample in a study of blood T cells in healthy people across ages. TCRdb reprocessed the 5' RACE reads with MiXCR, giving one entry per CDR3 protein. The sample carries 1.5 million to 2 million distinct CDR3 sequences, roughly 50% recorded once. Material for sequencing was blood. All receptors come from a middle-aged woman in good health. The CDR3 runs from the conserved cysteine through the conserved F or W. The D gene is left open where the match is weak. Rows give clone size only sometimes, using once, few, many, or a class for an expanded clone.

V	J	size	D	DNA	CDR3
TRBV5-1	TRBJ2-7	-	-	TGCGCCAGCAGCTTGGGAAGGACACCGATCTACGAGCAGTACTTC	CASSLGRTPIYEQYF
TRBV5-1	TRBJ2-7	-	TRBD2	TGCGCCAGCAGCCCGGAACTAGCGGGACAATACGAGCAGTACTTC	CASSPELAGQYEQYF
TRBV10-2	TRBJ2-5	-	-	TGCGCCATAGCAGGGGTGCAGGGAGAGACCCAGTACTTC	CAIAGVQGETQYF
TRBV29-1	TRBJ2-1	-	TRBD2	TGCAGCGTTGAAGGGGGAACTAGCGGGGGGGGCTATAATGAGCAGTTCTTC	CSVEGGTSGGGYNEQFF
TRBV5-6	TRBJ1-2	few	TRBD1	TGTGCCAGCAGCTCCCGGACAGGAGAGTATGGCTACACCTTC	CASSSRTGEYGYTF
TRBV12-3/TRBV12-4	TRBJ2-1	-	TRBD2	TGTGCCAGCAGTACTAGTTCGGGACTAGCGGGGTACAATGAGCAGTTCTTC	CASSTSSGLAGYNEQFF
TRBV6-2/TRBV6-3	TRBJ1-2	-	-	TGTGCCTGCAGTTACTCGATGGGAAACGAAAACTATGGCTACACCTTC	CACSYSMGNENYGYTF
TRBV10-3	TRBJ2-7	few	TRBD1	TGTGCCATCAGTGAGTCGGCGACAGGGGGGAGCGAGCAGTACTTC	CAISESATGGSEQYF
TRBV10-1	TRBJ2-7	-	-	TGCGCCAGCAGTGAGTCGATGGACAGAGAGTACGAGCAGTACTTC	CASSESMDREYEQYF
TRBV7-8	TRBJ2-7	-	-	TGTGCCAGCAGCTCCCGCGGGGGCCTACTCTACGAGCAGTACTTC	CASSSRGGLLYEQYF
TRBV12-3/TRBV12-4	TRBJ2-3	many	-	TGTGCCAGCAGTACCCTAAGCACAGATACGCAGTATTTT	CASSTLSTDTQYF
TRBV29-1	TRBJ2-4	few	-	TGCAGCGTCCTATCCCAAAGGGGTGGATCGGCGAACATTCAGTACTTC	CSVLSQRGGSANIQYF
TRBV20-1	TRBJ2-7	-	-	TGCAGTGCTAGAGATCGCAGAGGGATCCCCCTCTACGAGCAGTACTTC	CSARDRRGIPLYEQYF
TRBV29-1	TRBJ2-7	-	-	TGCAGCGTTGGTCCACGCCTAGACAATGAGCAGTACTTC	CSVGPRLDNEQYF
TRBV29-1	TRBJ2-1	-	-	TGCAGCGTTGACAGGCAGGCCAATGAGCAGTTCTTC	CSVDRQANEQFF
TRBV3-1	TRBJ2-3	-	TRBD2	TGTGCCAGCAGCTCAATGACTAGCGGGGACGTCTCTAGCACAGATACGCAGTATTTT	CASSSMTSGDVSSTDTQYF
TRBV4-3	TRBJ2-7	-	TRBD2	TGCGCCAGCAGCCAAGCAGCTAGCGGGAGTTCCGAGCAGTACTTC	CASSQAASGSSEQYF
TRBV28	TRBJ2-3	few	-	TGTGCCAGCCTAAGGGGGGGTCTCACAGATACGCAGTATTTT	CASLRGGLTDTQYF
TRBV7-2	TRBJ1-4	few	-	TGTGCCAGCAGCTTATACAGGGAAGCCGAAAAACTGTTTTTT	CASSLYREAEKLFF
TRBV6-5	TRBJ2-7	few	-	TGTGCCAGCAGTTACCGCGCAGGGGTCTCGTCCTACGAGCAGTACTTC	CASSYRAGVSSYEQYF
TRBV11-2	TRBJ2-3	-	TRBD2	TGTGCCAGCAGCTCAGCTCTGGGCGGGGGGAAGTCAGATACGCAGTATTTT	CASSSALGGGKSDTQYF
TRBV6-1	TRBJ1-1	-	-	TGTGCCAGCAGCTTCCTGTTGGGGGGCGCGGTGGAAGCTTTCTTT	CASSFLLGGAVEAFF
TRBV12-5	TRBJ2-1	many	-	TGTGCTAGTGGTTTGGCGGCGGGGGAGCAGTTCTTC	CASGLAAGEQFF
TRBV6-2/TRBV6-3	TRBJ2-3	few	TRBD1	TGTGCCAGCAGTCCCGGACAGGGCAGGGGCACAGATACGCAGTATTTT	CASSPGQGRGTDTQYF
TRBV5-1	TRBJ1-2	-	TRBD1	TGCGCCAGCAAAACACAGGGGGCGTCTGATGGCTACACCTTC	CASKTQGASDGYTF
TRBV5-1	TRBJ1-4	few	TRBD1	TGCGCCAGCAGCTCGATTATGCCGGGACAGGGACATGAAAAACTGTTTTTT	CASSSIMPGQGHEKLFF
TRBV2	TRBJ2-1	medium-sized	-	TGTGCCAGCAGTGGTCAGCGAACCTACAATGAGCAGTTCTTC	CASSGQRTYNEQFF
TRBV4-3	TRBJ2-3	few	-	TGCGCCAGCAGCCAAGAACGGATAGATACGCAGTATTTT	CASSQERIDTQYF
TRBV11-2	TRBJ2-3	few	TRBD2	TGTGCCAGCAGCTTAGATAGGGGACTAGACACGCAGTATTTT	CASSLDRGLDTQYF
TRBV20-1	TRBJ2-5	many	-	TGCAGTGCTAGTGGAAGGGAAGAGACCCAGTACTTC	CSASGREETQYF
TRBV20-1	TRBJ1-2	-	-	TGCAGTGCGATGTGGACGGGGAAAATTGCTGGCTACACCTTC	CSAMWTGKIAGYTF
TRBV4-3	TRBJ1-5	once	TRBD1	TGCGCCAGCAGCCAAGATGGGCAGGGGGCGAACCAGCCCCAGCATTTT	CASSQDGQGANQPQHF
TRBV25-1	TRBJ2-7	-	-	TGTGCCAGCAGTGACTACGGTATCGAGCAGTACTTC	CASSDYGIEQYF
TRBV15	TRBJ2-1	-	TRBD1	TGTGCCACCTACCCCGGGACAGGGACCCCTAATGAGCAGTTCTTC	CATYPGTGTPNEQFF
TRBV7-9	TRBJ2-7	few	-	TGTGCCAGCAGCTTAATAACCAGCTACGAGCAGTACTTC	CASSLITSYEQYF